A selection of T cell receptor beta chains follows, all from one sample in a study of T-cell reconstitution after alpha-beta-depleted transplantation in children. TCRdb reprocessed the PCR reads with MiXCR, giving one entry per CDR3 protein. The repertoire holds about 98,000 distinct CDR3 sequences, with about 8% as singletons. Source: PBMCs, taken before TCRalphabeta/CD19-depleted stem cell transplant. Receptor source: a boy aged 2 to 10 with acute lymphoblastic leukemia, due to receive a stem cell transplant. Each CDR3 is given with its conserved first and last residue. The D gene is left open where the match is weak. Clone size, where shown, is once, few, many, or a class for clones that have expanded.

CDR3 protein: CASTVGEGSYEQYF
CDR3 DNA: TGTGCCAGCACAGTAGGGGAGGGCTCCTACGAGCAGTACTTC
D gene: TRBD2
CDR3 length: 14
J gene: TRBJ2-7
V gene: TRBV6-4
clone size: many

CDR3 protein: CAGAPGQPQHF
CDR3 DNA: TGTGCCGGGGCCCCCGGCCAGCCCCAGCATTTT
D gene: .
CDR3 length: 11
J gene: TRBJ1-5
V gene: TRBV6-5
clone size: many

CDR3 protein: CASSPQPPPAGEQYF
CDR3 DNA: TGTGCCAGCAGCCCCCAGCCCCCTCCGGCAGGGGAGCAGTACTTC
D gene: .
CDR3 length: 15
J gene: TRBJ2-7
V gene: TRBV7-2
clone size: few

CDR3 protein: CAISEFQGSSYEQYF
CDR3 DNA: TGTGCCATCAGTGAGTTCCAGGGGAGCTCCTACGAGCAGTACTTC
D gene: .
CDR3 length: 15
J gene: TRBJ2-7
V gene: TRBV10-3
clone size: few

CDR3 protein: CASSLDAGKGTEAFF
CDR3 DNA: TGTGCCAGCAGCTTAGATGCAGGGAAAGGGACTGAAGCTTTCTTT
D gene: .
CDR3 length: 15
J gene: TRBJ1-1
V gene: TRBV7-2
clone size: few

CDR3 protein: CSASDPGGAGYTF
CDR3 DNA: TGCAGTGCCTCCGATCCAGGGGGCGCTGGCTACACCTTC
D gene: TRBD1
CDR3 length: 13
J gene: TRBJ1-2
V gene: TRBV20-1
clone size: .

CDR3 protein: CASSLRGTRRPGELFF
CDR3 DNA: TGTGCCAGCAGTTTAAGGGGGACAAGGAGACCCGGGGAGCTGTTTTTT
D gene: .
CDR3 length: 16
J gene: TRBJ2-2
V gene: TRBV27
clone size: .

CDR3 protein: CASRRQGSYEQYF
CDR3 DNA: TGTGCCAGCAGGCGACAGGGTTCCTACGAGCAGTACTTC
D gene: TRBD1
CDR3 length: 13
J gene: TRBJ2-7
V gene: TRBV7-2
clone size: few

CDR3 protein: CASSQDLQPARSSYNEQFF
CDR3 DNA: TGCGCCAGCAGCCAAGACCTTCAGCCGGCGAGAAGCTCCTACAATGAGCAGTTCTTC
D gene: .
CDR3 length: 19
J gene: TRBJ2-1
V gene: TRBV4-1
clone size: few

CDR3 protein: CASSHRDGGTEAFF
CDR3 DNA: TGTGCCAGCAGCCACAGGGATGGGGGCACTGAAGCTTTCTTT
D gene: .
CDR3 length: 14
J gene: TRBJ1-1
V gene: TRBV12-3/TRBV12-4
clone size: few

CDR3 protein: CASSLGGRATDTQYF
CDR3 DNA: TGTGCCAGCAGCCTGGGGGGACGGGCCACAGATACGCAGTATTTT
D gene: .
CDR3 length: 15
J gene: TRBJ2-3
V gene: TRBV7-3
clone size: many

CDR3 protein: CASSPSGGAAETQYF
CDR3 DNA: TGCGCCAGCAGTCCTAGCGGGGGGGCCGCAGAGACCCAGTACTTC
D gene: TRBD2
CDR3 length: 15
J gene: TRBJ2-5
V gene: TRBV5-1
clone size: .